Following are 14 T cell receptor beta chains from one sample sequenced in a study of immune evolution from preneoplasia to lung adenocarcinoma. The protocol was immunoSEQ multiplex PCR, while the TCRdb copy is restricted to in-frame clones and leaves out a portion. The sample lists 8,000 to 10,000 clones; 80% to 85% were seen once. What was sequenced was FFPE minimally invasive lung adenocarcinoma tissue. The receptors derive from a person aged 65 to 85 with lung adenocarcinoma. Some clones in this sample may be carry-over from other donors' samples.

V and J are TRBV30 and TRBJ1-6; TRBD1 matches 9 bases. V shed 5 bases and J 10 bases; nucleotides not matched to a gene: 3. Germline loops: CDR1 GTSNPN, CDR2 SVGIG (reference sequence). The CDR3 extends over 12 amino acids. The chain's CDR3 is CAWGTGSSPLHF. The CDR3 DNA reads TGTGCCTGGGGGACAGGGAGCTCACCCCTCCACTTT.

In its sample, this clone was seen a few times. The J gene is TRBJ2-5, the V gene TRBV18; no clear D gene. Trimming took off 2 bases at V and 5 bases at J, with 9 bases between the two ends. The CDR3 sequence is 13 residues long. The germline V gene has CDR1 KGHSH and CDR2 LQKENI. The CDR3 DNA reads TGTGCCAGCTCACCAGGTTTGGGCGAGACCCAGTACTTC. Residues: CASSPGLGETQYF.

This clone came up once. V and J are TRBV6-1 and TRBJ1-6, with 8 bases identical to TRBD1. CDR3 length: 14 amino acids. The J segment lost 10 bases and the V segment lost 6 bases, leaving 8 bases of the junction unmatched. Germline V gene lookup returns CDR1 MNHNS and CDR2 SASEGT. The CDR3, as DNA: TGTGCCAGCAGCGTCGACAGGGGAGGCTCACCCCTCCACTTT. Its translation: CASSVDRGGSPLHF.

This clone was seen once. The chain links TRBV20-1 to TRBJ2-1; D gene uncertain. The length of the CDR3 is 11 residues. Trimming took 8 bases from V and 6 from J, leaving 11 bases between them. Germline V gene lookup returns CDR1 DFQATT and CDR2 SNEGSKA (reference sequence). The CDR3, as DNA: TGCAGTCCCAAACAGCGCAATGAGCAGTTCTTC. This gives the protein CSPKQRNEQFF.

This clone was seen a few times. This rearrangement joins TRBV5-1 to TRBJ2-5; 7 nucleotides align to TRBD2. The CDR3 runs to 14 residues. With V trimmed by 0 bases and J by 4 bases, 3 bases remained unmatched. CDR1 and CDR2 from the germline V gene are SGHRS and YFSETQ. CDR3 amino acids: CASSLEASGETQYF. The CDR3 nucleotides read TGCGCCAGCAGCTTGGAGGCTAGCGGAGAGACCCAGTACTTC.

This chain links TRBV11-2 with TRBJ1-4; 8 positions match TRBD1. Germline CDR1 SGHAT, CDR2 FQNNGV. J gave up 7 bases and V 2 bases, and 6 bases lay outside the gene matches. The CDR3 consists of 15 residues. The CDR3 reads CASSLWGQAGEKLFF. CDR3 coding DNA: TGTGCCAGCAGCTTATGGGGACAGGCGGGTGAAAAACTGTTTTTT.

The rearrangement joins TRBV9 to TRBJ1-2; 7 bases are shared with TRBD1. With 3 bases clipped from V and 8 bases from J, the junction kept 16 bases outside the gene matches. The CDR3 runs 16 residues. Germline assignment: CDR1 SGDLS and CDR2 YYNGEE. The CDR3 region is CASSESSGQLFAGYTF. The CDR3 DNA follows: TGTGCCAGCAGCGAGAGTTCGGGACAGCTATTTGCAGGCTACACCTTC.

The rearrangement joins TRBV6-1 to TRBJ1-2; a weak D match, TRBD1 (5 bases). Germline CDR1 and CDR2: MNHNS and SASEGT. Trimming took off 6 bases at V and 4 bases at J, with 15 bases between the two ends. This CDR3 contains 14 residues. The CDR3 spells CASRGGGPGYGYTF. The CDR3 DNA follows: TGTGCCAGCAGGGGGGGTGGGCCTGGCTATGGCTACACCTTC.

This sequence joins TRBV7-2 and TRBJ2-7; D gene uncertain. This CDR3 is built from 13 residues. The V and J ends lost 0 bases and 7 bases respectively, with 10 bases between them. CDR1 is SGHTA, CDR2 FQGNSA, per germline. CDR3 protein: CASSLALSREQYF. The CDR3 region has the DNA TGTGCCAGCAGCTTAGCGCTTTCGAGGGAGCAGTACTTC.

This clone was seen just once. This sequence joins TRBV5-8 and TRBJ2-7, with D possibly being TRBD2 (5 bases). Germline V gives CDR1 SGHTS, CDR2 YDEGEE. V lost 0 bases, J lost 1 base, and 17 bases lay in between. The CDR3 is 17 residues long. This chain's CDR3 is CASSLEFGVGSSYEQYF. CDR3 DNA: TGTGCCAGCAGCTTGGAATTCGGGGTAGGGTCTTCCTACGAGCAGTACTTC. The full variable domain, completed using reference TRBV5-8 and TRBJ2-7, is EAGVTQSPTHLIKTRGQQATLRCSPISGHTSVYWYQQALGLGLQFLLWYDEGEERNRGNFPPRFSGRQFPNYSSELNVNALELEDSALYLCASSLEFGVGSSYEQYFGPGTRLTVT.

In its sample, this clone was seen once. The J gene is TRBJ1-2, the V gene TRBV10-3; no clear D gene. The CDR3 is 13 residues long. V lost 2 bases to trimming and J lost 8 bases, with 12 bases between them. Germline V gene lookup returns CDR1 ENHRY and CDR2 SYGVKD. The CDR3 DNA reads TGTGCCATCAGTGAGACTGGGCAAGGAGGCTACACCTTC. Translating gives CAISETGQGGYTF.

This clone was picked up a small number of times. The chain joins TRBV7-3 to TRBJ2-7; D is undetermined. V lost 5 bases and J lost 3, with 14 bases in between. Germline CDR1 SGHTA, CDR2 FQGTGA. The CDR3 covers 14 residues. CDR3 nucleotide sequence: TGTGCCAGCAGCGCACCTCTTTTCCACTACGAGCAGTACTTC. It specifies CASSAPLFHYEQYF.

The rearrangement joins TRBV30 to TRBJ1-3; no definite D call. The V and J ends lost 0 bases and 0 bases respectively, with 12 bases between them. CDR1 GTSNPN and CDR2 SVGIG come from the germline V gene (reference sequence). This CDR3 is 16 amino acids long. The CDR3 coding sequence is TGTGCCTGGAGTGTAAACAGACCTCGCTCTGGAAACACCATATATTTT. Translating gives CAWSVNRPRSGNTIYF.

V is TRBV4-1 and J is TRBJ2-2; D unresolved. This CDR3 is built from 15 residues. Trimming pared 0 bases from V and 5 bases from J, leaving 10 bases between. CDR1 and CDR2 (germline): MGHRA, YSYEKL. CDR3 protein: CASSQEGIGTGELFF. The CDR3 coding sequence is TGCGCCAGCAGCCAAGAAGGGATCGGAACCGGGGAGCTGTTTTTT.